The rows below give T cell receptor beta chains drawn from one sample of a study of shared clonotypes between healthy human individuals. TCRdb's table, derived via immunoSEQ multiplex PCR, lists solely in-frame clones and lacks some. The table has more than 2 million clones, more than 90% seen once. Sequenced input: naive CD4+ T cells sorted from blood. Receptors were obtained from a young man in good health. The CDR3 runs from the conserved cysteine through the conserved F or W. Each record gives: D gene, J gene, V gene, clone size, CDR3 DNA, CDR3 protein. D genes are given only for firm matches. Rows give clone size only sometimes, using once, few, many, or a class for an expanded clone.

d_call: TRBD1
j_call: TRBJ2-4
v_call: TRBV10-2
clone_size: NA
cdr3_nt: TGCGCCAGCAGTGAGATAGGGGGCCGAAAAAACATTCAGTACTTC
cdr3_aa: CASSEIGGRKNIQYF

d_call: TRBD2
j_call: TRBJ2-7
v_call: TRBV6-6
clone_size: NA
cdr3_nt: TGTGCCAGCAGTTACTCGAGAACTAGCGGGAGTACCGAGCAGTACTTC
cdr3_aa: CASSYSRTSGSTEQYF

d_call: TRBD2
j_call: TRBJ2-5
v_call: TRBV7-7
clone_size: NA
cdr3_nt: TGTGCTAGCAGCTTAAGGGAGGGTCGGGAGACCCAGTACTTC
cdr3_aa: CASSLREGRETQYF

d_call: NA
j_call: TRBJ1-1
v_call: TRBV6-1
clone_size: NA
cdr3_nt: TGTGCCAGCAGTGAAGGAGAGACCACTGAAGCTTTCTTT
cdr3_aa: CASSEGETTEAFF

d_call: NA
j_call: TRBJ1-4
v_call: TRBV6-6
clone_size: NA
cdr3_nt: TGTGCCAGCAGTTTAGGGCAGTTGAATGAAAAACTGTTTTTT
cdr3_aa: CASSLGQLNEKLFF

d_call: TRBD2
j_call: TRBJ2-5
v_call: TRBV5-4
clone_size: NA
cdr3_nt: TGTGCCAGCAGCCCGGGGGCTAGCGGGGGACAAGAGACCCAGTACTTC
cdr3_aa: CASSPGASGGQETQYF

d_call: NA
j_call: TRBJ2-5
v_call: TRBV27
clone_size: NA
cdr3_nt: TGTGCCAGCAGGAATGGAGGACCCGGGGAGACCCAGTACTTC
cdr3_aa: CASRNGGPGETQYF

d_call: NA
j_call: TRBJ2-7
v_call: TRBV28
clone_size: NA
cdr3_nt: TGTGCCAGCAGTTTGGGGGGAGGTTCCTACGAGCAGTACTTC
cdr3_aa: CASSLGGGSYEQYF

d_call: NA
j_call: TRBJ2-5
v_call: TRBV15
clone_size: NA
cdr3_nt: TGTGCCACCAGCAGAGTCCCAGGGCCGGAGACCCAGTACTTC
cdr3_aa: CATSRVPGPETQYF

d_call: TRBD2
j_call: TRBJ2-7
v_call: TRBV6-5
clone_size: NA
cdr3_nt: TGTGCCAGCAGTTACGAACTAGCGTACTCCTACGAGCAGTACTTC
cdr3_aa: CASSYELAYSYEQYF

d_call: NA
j_call: TRBJ1-2
v_call: TRBV20-1
clone_size: NA
cdr3_nt: TGCAGTGCTAGGGGCTCGGGAGGCTACACCTTC
cdr3_aa: CSARGSGGYTF

d_call: NA
j_call: TRBJ1-2
v_call: TRBV10-3
clone_size: NA
cdr3_nt: TGTGCCATCAGTGGCCTTGACGATAACTATGGCTACACCTTC
cdr3_aa: CAISGLDDNYGYTF

d_call: NA
j_call: TRBJ2-5
v_call: TRBV7-3
clone_size: NA
cdr3_nt: TGTGCCAGCAGCTTAGGCAGGGCAGAGACCCAGTACTTC
cdr3_aa: CASSLGRAETQYF

d_call: NA
j_call: TRBJ1-2
v_call: TRBV10-1
clone_size: NA
cdr3_nt: TGCGCCAGCAGTCCAGACCGAAACTATGGCTACACCTTC
cdr3_aa: CASSPDRNYGYTF

d_call: NA
j_call: TRBJ2-1
v_call: TRBV21-1
clone_size: NA
cdr3_nt: TGTGCCAGCAGCAAAGCGGGTGATGCGGGAGGGACAATCAATGAGCAGTTCTTC
cdr3_aa: CASSKAGDAGGTINEQFF

d_call: TRBD1
j_call: TRBJ1-3
v_call: TRBV28
clone_size: NA
cdr3_nt: TGTGCCAGCAGACTGACAGGGGGAAGGAGTGGAAACACCATATATTTT
cdr3_aa: CASRLTGGRSGNTIYF

d_call: NA
j_call: TRBJ2-6
v_call: TRBV30
clone_size: NA
cdr3_nt: TGTGCCTGGAGTGTATCGATAACCTCTGGGGCCAACGTCCTGACTTTC
cdr3_aa: CAWSVSITSGANVLTF

d_call: NA
j_call: TRBJ2-7
v_call: TRBV6-1
clone_size: NA
cdr3_nt: TGTGCCAGCAGGCCGACAGGACTCTACGAGCAGTACTTC
cdr3_aa: CASRPTGLYEQYF

d_call: TRBD1
j_call: TRBJ1-2
v_call: TRBV6-5
clone_size: NA
cdr3_nt: TGTGCCAGCAGTCCTAGGACAGGGGGCGAGAATGGCTACACCTTC
cdr3_aa: CASSPRTGGENGYTF

d_call: TRBD1
j_call: TRBJ1-6
v_call: TRBV30
clone_size: NA
cdr3_nt: TGTGCCTGGGCTCGAGGAGGGACAGTGGCCCTCCACTTT
cdr3_aa: CAWARGGTVALHF

d_call: NA
j_call: TRBJ1-1
v_call: TRBV7-9
clone_size: NA
cdr3_nt: TGTGCCAGCAGCCCGCCCCCAGGGGTGAACACTGAAGCTTTCTTT
cdr3_aa: CASSPPPGVNTEAFF

d_call: NA
j_call: TRBJ1-2
v_call: TRBV6-6
clone_size: few
cdr3_nt: TGTGCCAGCAGTCTCGGTCAGGAGTATGGCTACACCTTC
cdr3_aa: CASSLGQEYGYTF

d_call: NA
j_call: TRBJ1-6
v_call: TRBV18
clone_size: NA
cdr3_nt: TGTGCCAGCTCCCGGGGGGATTCACCCCTCCACTTT
cdr3_aa: CASSRGDSPLHF

d_call: TRBD1
j_call: TRBJ2-2
v_call: TRBV6-1
clone_size: NA
cdr3_nt: TGTGCCAGCAGTTCCGGGACAGGGGACACCGGGGAGCTGTTTTTT
cdr3_aa: CASSSGTGDTGELFF

d_call: TRBD2
j_call: TRBJ2-7
v_call: TRBV7-6
clone_size: NA
cdr3_nt: TGTGCCAGCAGCTCAAGAGCGGGGGAATGGAACGAGCAGTACTTC
cdr3_aa: CASSSRAGEWNEQYF

d_call: NA
j_call: TRBJ2-2
v_call: TRBV30
clone_size: NA
cdr3_nt: TGTGCCTGGAGTGCACAGCTTGGGGAGCTGTTTTTT
cdr3_aa: CAWSAQLGELFF

d_call: NA
j_call: TRBJ2-5
v_call: TRBV5-1
clone_size: NA
cdr3_nt: TGCGCCAGCAGCTTGGGAGGACTCCAAGAGACCCAGTACTTC
cdr3_aa: CASSLGGLQETQYF